The rows below give T cell receptor beta chains drawn from one sample of a study of response to subunit inactivated influenza vaccine. TCRdb fed the RT-PCR reads into MiXCR, producing one record per CDR3 protein. Of hundreds of thousands of distinct CDR3 sequences in the sample, less than 20% were seen once. This specimen consisted of PBMCs from blood, obtained 11 to 12 days after vaccination. All receptors come from a man aged 45-65 years who received an inactivated influenza vaccine. Both conserved end residues are part of each CDR3. The D gene is left open where the match is weak. Some rows have no size entry. The others give once, few or many, or a class for an expanded clone.

j_gene | v_gene | d_gene | abundance | CDR3aa | CDR3nt
TRBJ1-1 | TRBV4-2 | TRBD1 | NA | CASSQGQGRNTEAFF | TGTGCCAGCAGCCAGGGACAGGGGAGGAACACTGAAGCTTTCTTT
TRBJ2-3 | TRBV9 | TRBD2 | few | CASTPTSGTYTDTQYF | TGTGCCAGCACCCCAACTAGCGGCACCTACACAGATACGCAGTATTTT
TRBJ2-5 | TRBV29-1 | TRBD2 | many | CSVGGTSGRGETQYF | TGCAGCGTTGGGGGGACTAGCGGGAGAGGGGAGACCCAGTACTTC
TRBJ2-2 | TRBV10-3 | NA | NA | CAISENRGRTGELFF | TGTGCCATCAGTGAGAATAGGGGCAGGACCGGGGAGCTGTTTTTT
TRBJ2-7 | TRBV6-6 | NA | NA | CASRTTRYEQYF | TGTGCCAGCAGGACGACTAGATACGAGCAGTACTTC
TRBJ2-3 | TRBV6-1 | NA | NA | CASSLRQTLSTDTQYF | TGTGCCAGCAGCCTGAGACAGACCTTAAGCACAGATACGCAGTATTTT
TRBJ1-3 | TRBV12-3/TRBV12-4 | TRBD1 | few | CASRETGAVFRNTIYF | TGTGCCAGCAGGGAGACAGGGGCAGTTTTTAGAAACACCATATATTTT
TRBJ1-5 | TRBV28 | TRBD1 | few | CASSLGQGIRSQPQHF | TGTGCCAGCAGTCTCGGACAGGGAATACGAAGTCAGCCCCAGCATTTT
TRBJ2-4 | TRBV11-2 | NA | few | CASSDKAGTYIAKNIQYF | TGTGCCAGCAGCGATAAAGCCGGGACATACATAGCCAAAAACATTCAGTACTTC
TRBJ1-6 | TRBV30 | NA | NA | CAWSVVGNYNSPLHF | TGTGCCTGGAGTGTGGTTGGGAACTATAATTCACCCCTCCACTTT
TRBJ2-3 | TRBV5-1 | TRBD2 | few | CASSKRTSGRGGTDTQYF | TGCGCCAGCAGCAAACGGACTAGCGGGAGAGGGGGCACAGATACGCAGTATTTT
TRBJ2-3 | TRBV12-3/TRBV12-4 | TRBD1 | few | CASSLRTGGSTDTQYF | TGTGCCAGCAGTTTGAGGACAGGGGGAAGCACAGATACGCAGTATTTT
TRBJ1-1 | TRBV30 | NA | NA | CAWSVGGISNTEAFF | TGTGCCTGGAGTGTAGGGGGGATTTCGAACACTGAAGCTTTCTTT
TRBJ1-5 | TRBV15 | NA | few | CATSRDNSYNQPQHF | TGTGCCACCAGCAGAGATAACAGTTATAATCAGCCCCAGCATTTT
TRBJ2-7 | TRBV28 | TRBD1 | few | CASSLDRVLEQYF | TGTGCCAGCAGTTTAGACAGGGTCCTCGAGCAGTACTTC
TRBJ2-1 | TRBV15 | NA | NA | CATSKNGGYNEQFF | TGTGCCACCAGCAAAAATGGTGGCTACAATGAGCAGTTCTTC
TRBJ2-3 | TRBV5-1 | TRBD1 | NA | CATKQGDSTDTQYF | TGCGCCACCAAACAGGGGGACAGCACAGATACGCAGTATTTT
TRBJ1-1 | TRBV28 | NA | few | CASSLAGTSRNTEAFF | TGTGCCAGCAGTTTAGCAGGGACCTCGAGGAACACTGAAGCTTTCTTT
TRBJ2-3 | TRBV4-3 | NA | NA | CASSERGRTTDTQYF | TGCGCCAGCAGCGAAAGGGGACGGACCACAGATACGCAGTATTTT
TRBJ1-1 | TRBV18 | NA | few | CASSRDRGGEAFF | TGTGCCAGCTCACGGGATAGAGGCGGGGAAGCTTTCTTT
TRBJ2-5 | TRBV10-3 | TRBD2 | NA | CATWTSGQETQYF | TGTGCCACTTGGACTAGCGGGCAAGAGACCCAGTACTTC
TRBJ2-1 | TRBV7-9 | NA | few | CASSLPARGSEQFF | TGTGCCAGCAGCTTACCCGCTCGGGGTAGTGAGCAGTTCTTC
TRBJ2-7 | TRBV4-1 | NA | NA | CASSQVTGYEQHF | TGCGCCAGCAGCCAAGTGACAGGATACGAGCAGCACTTC
TRBJ1-3 | TRBV15 | NA | NA | CATSILDSFSGNTIYF | TGTGCCACCAGCATCTTAGACAGCTTCTCTGGAAACACCATATATTTT
TRBJ1-4 | TRBV7-9 | TRBD1 | few | CASSFDRAREKLFF | TGTGCCAGCAGTTTTGACAGGGCGCGTGAAAAACTGTTTTTT
TRBJ2-7 | TRBV5-1 | NA | few | CASSLGAPGSEQYF | TGCGCCAGCAGCTTGGGGGCCCCCGGGAGCGAGCAGTACTTC
TRBJ2-2 | TRBV5-4 | NA | NA | CASSTRTGGELFF | TGTGCCAGCAGCACTAGGACGGGCGGGGAGCTGTTTTTT
TRBJ1-5 | TRBV6-2/TRBV6-3 | NA | NA | CASSIQGTSNQPQHF | TGTGCCAGCAGTATACAGGGAACAAGCAATCAGCCCCAGCATTTT
TRBJ2-7 | TRBV20-1 | TRBD2 | NA | CSASLTSGTSYEQYF | TGCAGTGCTAGTCTGACTAGCGGGACATCCTACGAGCAGTACTTC
TRBJ2-7 | TRBV29-1 | TRBD1 | NA | CSVRTGGPYEQYF | TGCAGCGTGCGAACAGGGGGCCCCTACGAGCAGTACTTC
TRBJ1-1 | TRBV5-6 | NA | few | CASSLFRGVTEAFF | TGTGCCAGCAGCTTGTTTCGGGGAGTCACTGAAGCTTTCTTT
TRBJ2-7 | TRBV12-3/TRBV12-4 | TRBD1 | few | CASGTGGNEQYF | TGTGCCTCAGGGACAGGGGGAAACGAGCAGTACTTC
TRBJ2-3 | TRBV6-5 | TRBD2 | NA | CASSYKGLAVSTDTQYF | TGTGCCAGCAGTTATAAAGGACTAGCAGTTAGCACAGATACGCAGTATTTT
TRBJ2-7 | TRBV12-3/TRBV12-4 | TRBD2 | NA | CASSFIVTSGDYEQYF | TGTGCCAGCAGTTTCATTGTCACTAGCGGGGACTACGAGCAGTACTTC
TRBJ2-5 | TRBV20-1 | NA | NA | CSARDEKANQETQYF | TGCAGTGCTAGAGATGAGAAGGCGAACCAAGAGACCCAGTACTTC
TRBJ2-1 | TRBV29-1 | NA | NA | CSVDKGWANEQFF | TGCAGCGTTGACAAGGGCTGGGCCAATGAGCAGTTCTTC
TRBJ1-2 | TRBV29-1 | NA | NA | CSATGLGNYGYTF | TGCAGCGCCACAGGATTGGGTAACTATGGCTACACCTTC
TRBJ2-3 | TRBV7-2 | NA | many | CASSLVGRGTDTQYF | TGTGCCAGCAGCTTAGTTGGTAGGGGCACAGATACGCAGTATTTT
TRBJ2-5 | TRBV5-5 | TRBD2 | NA | CASSRGLAGGNQETQYF | TGTGCCAGCAGCCGAGGACTAGCGGGGGGAAACCAAGAGACCCAGTACTTC
TRBJ1-1 | TRBV7-2 | NA | NA | CASSLAAGLSTEAFF | TGTGCCAGCAGCTTAGCCGCCGGACTCTCCACTGAAGCTTTCTTT
TRBJ2-7 | TRBV7-9 | NA | few | CASSRAGTYAYEQYF | TGTGCCAGCAGCCGAGCTGGGACATATGCCTACGAGCAGTACTTC
TRBJ2-7 | TRBV7-4 | NA | few | CASNAPFYEQYF | TGTGCCAGCAACGCGCCGTTCTACGAGCAGTACTTC
TRBJ2-5 | TRBV19 | NA | NA | CASSRGWTEQETQYF | TGTGCCAGTAGTCGGGGTTGGACAGAGCAAGAGACCCAGTACTTC
TRBJ2-3 | TRBV29-1 | NA | few | CSVEGTGSTDTQYF | TGCAGCGTTGAGGGTACAGGCAGCACAGATACGCAGTATTTT
TRBJ1-2 | TRBV4-1 | TRBD1 | few | CASSQVGTGAFNYGYTF | TGCGCCAGCAGCCAAGTAGGGACAGGGGCCTTTAACTATGGCTACACCTTC
TRBJ2-7 | TRBV6-5 | NA | NA | CASSYGRSGEQYF | TGTGCCAGCAGTTACGGTCGAAGTGGCGAGCAGTACTTC
TRBJ1-2 | TRBV6-5 | NA | NA | CASSYSSSRDYGYTF | TGTGCCAGCAGTTACTCGAGCAGTCGTGACTATGGCTACACCTTC
TRBJ1-5 | TRBV12-3/TRBV12-4 | NA | NA | CASSLAGKDQPQHF | TGTGCCAGCAGTTTAGCAGGGAAGGATCAGCCCCAGCATTTT
TRBJ2-7 | TRBV3-1 | NA | few | CASSQPGTVTYEQYF | TGTGCCAGCAGCCAACCCGGGACGGTGACCTACGAGCAGTACTTC
TRBJ2-3 | TRBV28 | TRBD1 | few | CASSGDSSTDTQYF | TGTGCCAGCAGTGGGGACAGTAGCACAGATACGCAGTATTTT
TRBJ2-7 | TRBV18 | NA | many | CASSPNRQNYEQYF | TGTGCCAGCTCACCAAATCGGCAGAACTACGAGCAGTACTTC
TRBJ2-3 | TRBV15 | TRBD1 | NA | CATSRLGQGSDTQYF | TGTGCCACCAGCAGATTGGGACAGGGATCAGATACGCAGTATTTT
TRBJ2-4 | TRBV28 | NA | few | CASSQQGVEDIQYF | TGTGCCAGCAGTCAACAGGGAGTTGAGGACATTCAGTACTTC
TRBJ1-1 | TRBV2 | NA | few | CASSEAWGGTEAFF | TGTGCCAGCAGTGAAGCTTGGGGTGGTACTGAAGCTTTCTTT
TRBJ2-3 | TRBV6-5 | TRBD2 | NA | CASSYSPSGTDTQYF | TGTGCCAGCAGTTACTCCCCTAGCGGGACAGATACGCAGTATTTT
TRBJ2-7 | TRBV7-2 | TRBD2 | NA | CASSDRAAGSYEQYF | TGTGCCAGCAGCGATCGGGCAGCGGGGTCCTACGAGCAGTACTTC
TRBJ2-2 | TRBV20-1 | TRBD1 | many | CSAKTGGDNGELFF | TGCAGTGCCAAGACAGGGGGCGATAACGGGGAGCTGTTTTTT
TRBJ1-5 | TRBV27 | NA | NA | CASSLSQSSNQPQHF | TGTGCCAGCAGTTTATCACAGTCTAGCAATCAGCCCCAGCATTTT
TRBJ2-7 | TRBV11-1 | TRBD1 | few | CASSLVSGGRYEQYF | TGTGCCAGCAGCTTGGTATCAGGGGGCAGATACGAGCAGTACTTC